The 27 T cell receptor beta chains below come from one sample, sequenced in a study of CD4 T cells in relation to SARS-CoV-2 and coronaviruses. The method was immunoSEQ multiplex PCR; TCRdb's version includes in-frame clones alone and lacks a portion of them. The sample records approximately 24,000 clones, about 75% being singletons. What these receptors recognize is not known. The unexposed donors gave CD4+ T cells in about 2010-2019, prior to COVID-19. CD4+ T cells were isolated from the cells after about 11 days of culture. Sequenced sample: CD4+ T cells from PBMCs, cultured in vitro. These TCRs come from a human donor in good health.

The chain combines TRBV7-2 with TRBJ2-1; 13 positions agree with TRBD2. The CDR3 loop spans 16 amino acids. Germline CDR1 is SGHTA and CDR2 is FQGNSA. J lost 8 bases, V lost 1 base, and 5 bases had no gene match. CDR3 amino acids: CASSLGVLAGGDEQFF. DNA for the CDR3: TGTGCCAGCAGCTTAGGGGTACTAGCGGGGGGGGATGAGCAGTTCTTC.

The CDR3 here is CSVTGLAGGTTQYF. The CDR3 nucleotides are TGCAGCGTTACTGGACTAGCGGGAGGTACTACGCAGTATTTT. The chain has TRBV29-1 and TRBJ2-3; 14 bases fit TRBD2. This CDR3 is built from 14 residues. Germline V gives CDR1 SQVTM, CDR2 ANQGSEA. Losses at the gene ends were 5 bases for V and 8 bases for J; bases not matched to a gene: 6.

This chain uses TRBV5-6 with TRBJ1-6; perhaps TRBD1 as D (5 bases). This CDR3 is 15 amino acids long. Deletions cut 2 bases from V and 10 bases from J, with 16 bases between. Germline V gene lookup returns CDR1 SGHDT and CDR2 YYEEEE. The chain's CDR3 is CASSFDTTGFSPLHF. The CDR3 region has the DNA TGTGCCAGCAGCTTCGATACTACAGGTTTCTCACCCCTCCACTTT.

The CDR3 bases are TGTGCCAGCAGCCGGACCGGGACAGGGGGCACTGAAGCTTTCTTT. Amino acids: CASSRTGTGGTEAFF. The V call is TRBV7-9, the J call TRBJ1-1; 11 positions match TRBD1. The junction had 6 bases not matched to a gene; V was cut back by 5 bases and J by 4 bases. Germline CDR1 reads SEHNR; CDR2 reads FQNEAQ (reference sequence). The CDR3 loop spans 15 amino acids.

The chain couples TRBV2 to TRBJ2-5, with 7 bases fitting TRBD1. Looked up from germline, CDR1 is SNHLY and CDR2 is FYNNEI. This CDR3 contains 12 residues. V gave up 8 bases and J gave up 5 bases; unmatched junction bases: 5. The CDR3 DNA sequence: TGTGCCAGCGGAGACAGGGAGGAGACCCAGTACTTC. Translated: CASGDREETQYF.

The chain has TRBV6-2 or TRBV6-3 and TRBJ2-1; TRBD2 aligns across 10 bases. The CDR3 spans 16 residues. In germline, CDR1 is MNHEY, CDR2 SVGEGT. J lost 9 bases, V lost 5 bases, and 13 bases had no gene match. The CDR3 DNA reads as TGTGCCAGCAGTCCCCCGGGACTAGCGACGGGGGGTGAGCAGTTCTTC. As protein: CASSPPGLATGGEQFF.

The V and J genes are TRBV2 and TRBJ1-5; D is perhaps TRBD1 (5 bases). The CDR3 runs to 14 residues. The V end lost 4 bases, the J end lost 5 bases, and 12 bases lay between the germline ends. Looked up from germline, CDR1 is SNHLY and CDR2 is FYNNEI. CDR3 coding DNA: TGTGCCAGCAGTGTTGGAACAGGACATCAGCCCCAGCATTTT. This sequence encodes CASSVGTGHQPQHF.

In this sample, this clone turned up once. The chain is built from TRBV3-1 (or the pseudogene TRBV3-2) and TRBJ1-2, with 8 bases identical to TRBD1. V lost 4 bases and J lost 0; bases outside the gene matches: 1. The CDR3 is 14 amino acids. Germline V CDR1 and CDR2: LGHDT, YNNKEL (reference sequence). The CDR3 sequence is CASSRTGSNYGYTF. CDR3 in DNA: TGTGCCAGCAGCCGGACAGGGTCTAACTATGGCTACACCTTC.

The genes are TRBV18 and TRBJ1-4; 8 bases fit TRBD1. The germline V gene encodes CDR1 KGHSH and CDR2 LQKENI. There are 14 residues in the CDR3. With V trimmed by 0 bases and J by 8 bases, 2 bases remained unmatched. The CDR3 DNA follows: TGTGCCAGCTCACCACCGTGGACAGGGGAAAAACTGTTTTTT. It encodes CASSPPWTGEKLFF.

This sequence joins TRBV6-2 or TRBV6-3 and TRBJ2-4, with D unclear. The CDR3 spans 14 residues. Per the germline V gene, CDR1 is MNHEY and CDR2 is SVGEGT. Trimming took off 1 base at V and 3 bases at J, with 7 bases between the two ends. DNA for the CDR3: TGTGCCAGCAGTTACTTGCGAGGCAAAAACATTCAGTACTTC. Translation: CASSYLRGKNIQYF.

This chain joins TRBV6-2 or TRBV6-3 and TRBJ1-2; 7 bases agree with TRBD1. Germline values: CDR1 MNHEY, CDR2 SVGEGT. Trimming cost V 5 bases and J 4 bases; bases outside gene matches: 7. This CDR3 has 14 residues. This chain's CDR3 is CASSTLTGLYGYTF. CDR3 sequence (DNA): TGTGCCAGCAGTACCCTGACAGGGCTCTATGGCTACACCTTC.

This chain uses TRBV6-5 with TRBJ1-1, with D maybe TRBD1 (6 bases). The V and J ends lost 0 bases and 4 bases respectively, with 9 bases between them. Germline assignment: CDR1 MNHEY and CDR2 SVGAGI. CDR3 length: 14 residues. DNA of the CDR3: TGTGCCAGCAGTTACTCGGGGGCAAGCACTGAAGCTTTCTTT. Protein product: CASSYSGASTEAFF.

The V and J genes are TRBV2 and TRBJ1-4, with TRBD1 as a possible D gene (6 bases). CDR1 is SNHLY, CDR2 FYNNEI, per germline. V was trimmed by 6 bases and J by 7 bases, leaving 15 bases between them. The CDR3 is made up of 14 amino acids. The CDR3: CASRVAEGGEKLFF. The CDR3 DNA reads as TGTGCCAGCAGGGTGGCGGAAGGGGGTGAAAAACTGTTTTTT.

The J gene is TRBJ2-5, the V gene TRBV3-1 (or the pseudogene TRBV3-2); 7 bases align to TRBD2. CDR3 length: 14 amino acids. Germline CDR1 is LGHDT and CDR2 is YNNKEL (reference sequence). V lost 1 base and J lost 5; bases outside the gene matches: 4. This CDR3 reads CASSQGYSGETQYF. CDR3 sequence (DNA): TGTGCCAGCAGCCAAGGGTATAGCGGGGAGACCCAGTACTTC.

The chain combines TRBV13 with TRBJ1-2, with D hard to call. The germline V gene has CDR1 PRHDT and CDR2 FYEKMQ (reference sequence). CDR3 length equals 14 residues. V lost 5 bases, J lost 8 bases, and 18 bases lay in between. CDR3 nucleotide sequence: TGTGCCAGCAGCCCCCTTTCGATCCTGGGAGGCTACACCTTC. Its protein is CASSPLSILGGYTF.

The J gene is TRBJ2-7, the V gene TRBV5-4; tentatively, D is TRBD2 (5 bases). The CDR3 covers 14 residues. Germline CDR1 SGHNT, CDR2 YYREEE (reference sequence). Trimming took off 1 base at V and 0 bases at J, with 8 bases between the two ends. The CDR3 here is CASSLSRGSYEQYF. CDR3 coding DNA: TGTGCCAGCAGCTTGTCACGGGGCTCCTACGAGCAGTACTTC.

The chain uses TRBV9 and TRBJ2-3; D is possibly TRBD1 (5 bases). The CDR3 sequence is 13 residues long. Per germline, CDR1 SGDLS and CDR2 YYNGEE. V lost 4 bases and J 15 bases, leaving 21 bases between the germline ends. CDR3 nucleotide sequence: TGTGCCAGCAGCCCCCCTTCGGTTGACAGACTCTATTTT. Translating gives CASSPPSVDRLYF.

The chain employs TRBV18 and TRBJ1-1, with D hard to call. The germline V gene has CDR1 KGHSH and CDR2 LQKENI. The ends were cut back, 5 bases at V and 0 bases at J, with 10 bases in the middle. The CDR3 is made up of 14 amino acids. This CDR3 reads CASSGGRLNTEAFF. The CDR3 region has the DNA TGTGCCAGCTCAGGTGGGAGGCTGAACACTGAAGCTTTCTTT.

This rearrangement joins TRBV11-2 to TRBJ2-2, with D perhaps TRBD2 (6 bases). Looked up from germline, CDR1 is SGHAT and CDR2 is FQNNGV. V was clipped by 5 bases and J by 5 bases, with 12 bases between them. This CDR3 contains 14 residues. Here the CDR3 DNA reads TGTGCCAGCAGCGCCAGCGGAGGGACCGGGGAGCTGTTTTTT. It is translated as CASSASGGTGELFF.

The count of this clone is one. This chain's CDR3 is CASSQGGLAGETQYF. As DNA, the CDR3 is TGCGCCAGCAGCCAGGGGGGACTAGCGGGGGAGACCCAGTACTTC. The V call is TRBV4-1, the J call TRBJ2-5; TRBD2 matches 13 bases. J lost 5 bases, V lost 3 bases, and 3 bases had no gene match. This CDR3 is 15 amino acids long. Germline CDR1 reads MGHRA; CDR2 reads YSYEKL.

The chain has TRBV5-6 and TRBJ2-7, with 11 bases fitting TRBD1. Per the germline V gene, CDR1 is SGHDT and CDR2 is YYEEEE. This CDR3 comprises 15 residues. V dropped 3 bases and J dropped 2; count of bases not matched to a gene: 4. The CDR3 is CASSSQGQGAYEQYF. The CDR3 nucleotides are TGTGCCAGCAGCTCCCAGGGACAGGGGGCCTACGAGCAGTACTTC. Looking up the rest from reference TRBV5-6 and TRBJ2-7 gives the full variable domain: DAGVTQSPTHLIKTRGQQVTLRCSPKSGHDTVSWYQQALGQGPQFIFQYYEEEERQRGNFPDRFSGHQFPNYSSELNVNALLLGDSALYLCASSSQGQGAYEQYFGPGTRLTVT.

This clone was seen only once. The V call is TRBV13, the J call TRBJ2-1, with D possibly being TRBD2 (6 bases). Germline V gives CDR1 PRHDT, CDR2 FYEKMQ (reference sequence). The CDR3 is made up of 12 amino acids. Trimming pared 5 bases from V and 15 bases from J, leaving 17 bases between. The CDR3 nucleotides are TGTGCCAGCAGCCAGAGGACTACAAGGCGGTTCTTC. This gives the protein CASSQRTTRRFF.

V and J are TRBV19 and TRBJ2-5, with 10 bases lining up with TRBD2. Germline-derived CDR1 and CDR2 are LNHDA and SQIVND (reference sequence). The trim removed 9 bases at V and 2 bases at J, leaving 3 bases unmatched. This CDR3 has 13 amino acids. Here the CDR3 DNA reads TGTGCCAGCGGGACTAGCGCTCAAGAGACCCAGTACTTC. It encodes CASGTSAQETQYF.

This clone was counted a few times. The V and J genes are TRBV2 and TRBJ2-7; the match to TRBD2 covers 9 bases. J was trimmed by 0 bases and V by 7 bases; bases with no gene match: 10. The CDR3 runs 16 residues. Germline CDR1 is SNHLY and CDR2 is FYNNEI. CDR3 sequence (DNA): TGTGCCAGCAACCTACGGCTAGCGGGGTACTCCTACGAGCAGTACTTC. It translates to CASNLRLAGYSYEQYF.

The CDR3 nucleotides read TGCGCCAGCAGCTTGGAGGGCCAGGACTATGGCTACACCTTC. Amino acid sequence: CASSLEGQDYGYTF. The chain employs TRBV5-1 and TRBJ1-2; no firm D call. This CDR3 contains 14 residues. Germline CDR1 and CDR2: SGHRS and YFSETQ. V was pared by 0 bases and J by 3 bases, with 9 bases between.

The chain has TRBV19 and TRBJ2-1; perhaps D is TRBD1 or TRBD2 (5 bases each). The CDR3 sequence is 16 residues long. V was trimmed by 7 bases and J by 1 base, leaving 17 bases between them. From germline, CDR1 is LNHDA and CDR2 SQIVND (reference sequence). The CDR3 loop reads CASTTGASRSYNEQFF. The CDR3, as DNA: TGTGCCAGTACCACCGGGGCTAGCAGGTCCTACAATGAGCAGTTCTTC.

The rearrangement links TRBV18 to TRBJ2-5, with D maybe TRBD2 (5 bases). V lost 5 bases and J 11 bases, leaving 12 bases between the germline ends. The CDR3 length is 11 residues. Germline V lookup: CDR1 KGHSH, CDR2 LQKENI. The CDR3, as DNA: TGTGCCAGCTCAGGCGGGCTAAAACAGTACTTC. The encoded protein is CASSGGLKQYF.